Sequencing of this T cell receptor beta chain was carried out in a study of blood T cell repertoires in COVID-19. Study background: T cells, B-cell-depleted T cells, or PBMCs supplied cDNA or gDNA.

Using immunoSEQ multiplex PCR, the repertoire was profiled, and TCRdb retains in-frame clones only, with some absent. This repertoire shows tens of thousands of clones, about 90% found once; its top ten account for 5.5% to 8.5%. Germline V CDR1 and CDR2: MDHEN, SYDVKM. With V trimmed by 0 bases and J by 4 bases, 5 bases remained unmatched. This CDR3 is 15 amino acids long. The chain uses TRBV28 and TRBJ1-2; 7 positions agree with TRBD1. The source of this sequence is a woman of 80 years or more with active COVID-19. Input material: peripheral blood. The CDR3 sequence is CASSLWGGQFYGYTF. CDR3 nucleotides: TGTGCCAGCAGTTTATGGGGGGGACAGTTCTATGGCTACACCTTC.